This TCR beta chain stems from a study of identical twins' blood T cells. Study details: About 6 alpha and roughly six beta libraries together yielded roughly 50 million reads.

Concerning this clonotype: Its antigen is not identified.

V was pared by 7 bases and J by 7 bases, with 14 bases between. The CDR3 has 13 residues. The germline V gene has CDR1 SGHRS and CDR2 YFSETQ. TCR cDNA libraries were made from RNA using a previously described, modified protocol. Using its own MiXCR run on the 5' RACE reads, TCRdb lists one record per CDR3 protein. The data show a few hundred thousand distinct CDR3 sequences, with more than 25% seen just once and roughly 5.5% held by the top ten. The study's findings and limits: Abundant TCRbeta CDR3s overlapped more between twins than with unrelated donors.

Specimen: PBMCs. The origin of this receptor is a woman aged 18-55 years in good health. The V gene is TRBV5-1, the J gene TRBJ1-4; D is undetermined. The CDR3 DNA reads as TGCGCCAGCGGGATTGGAGTTGGTGAAAAACTGTTTTTT. Amino acid sequence: CASGIGVGEKLFF.